These 27 T cell receptor beta chains were sequenced from one sample in a study of beta chain features in type 1 diabetes. Overall study findings and caveats: TCRB CDR3s from Type 1 diabetes patients were moderately but significantly shorter in all four CD4+ subsets.

Every isolated RNA sample was fully reverse transcribed, so sequencing captured expressed TCRB transcripts. Here immunoSEQ multiplex PCR was the method, and the copy in TCRdb shows in-frame clones only, minus some. The table shows some 250,000 clones, with roughly a tenth occurring only once. The antigens for these receptors are not known. The sequenced material came from naive CD4+ T cells from blood. All receptors derive from a man aged 25-45 years with type 1 diabetes.

J is TRBJ2-2 and V is TRBV5-1; TRBD1 agrees at 8 bases. With 5 bases clipped from V and 1 base from J, the junction kept 4 bases outside the gene matches. Germline V gene sequence: CDR1 SGHRS, CDR2 YFSETQ. The CDR3 runs 15 residues. CDR3 sequence reads: CASRVDRGNTGELFF. DNA for the CDR3: TGCGCCAGCAGAGTAGACAGGGGGAACACCGGGGAGCTGTTTTTT.

The sample holds a few counts of this clone. This chain uses TRBV18 with TRBJ1-2, with D possibly matching TRBD1 (5 bases). CDR1 is KGHSH, CDR2 LQKENI, per germline. Trimming stripped 3 bases from V and 7 bases from J, with 21 bases between. The CDR3 runs to 16 residues. CDR3 loop: CASSPPGVRGGAGYTF. DNA of the CDR3: TGTGCCAGCTCACCCCCCGGCGTGAGGGGAGGTGCTGGCTACACCTTC.

On this clone itself: Other nucleotide sequences from this sample produce the same CDR3. The J gene is TRBJ2-3, the V gene TRBV11-2; no clear D gene. Germline CDR1 is SGHAT and CDR2 is FQNNGV. Trimming removed 2 bases from V and 4 bases from J, with 4 bases in between. This CDR3 comprises 12 residues. The CDR3 nucleotides are TGTGCCAGCAGCTTAAGAGCAGATACGCAGTATTTT. Amino acids: CASSLRADTQYF.

This clone has just a few counts. This rearrangement joins TRBV6-1 to TRBJ2-3; 7 nucleotides match TRBD1. With V trimmed by 7 bases and J by 2 bases, 6 bases remained unmatched. The CDR3 has 14 residues. Germline V gene data show CDR1 as MNHNS and CDR2 as SASEGT. In DNA form, the CDR3 reads TGTGCCAGCACTCCCGACAGGGCCACAGATACGCAGTATTTT. The encoded protein is CASTPDRATDTQYF.

The chain has TRBV28 and TRBJ2-3; 8 bases are shared with TRBD1. Germline CDR1 is MDHEN and CDR2 is SYDVKM. V lost 8 bases to trimming and J lost 2 bases; unmatched junction nucleotides: 3. The CDR3 sequence is 13 residues long. The CDR3 nucleotides read TGTGCCAGCGGGACAGGCCCCACAGATACGCAGTATTTT. This translates into CASGTGPTDTQYF.

Remarks on this clone: This same CDR3 is encoded by further DNA sequences in the sample. The V and J genes are TRBV2 and TRBJ2-6; unclear D gene. Germline CDR1 SNHLY, CDR2 FYNNEI. V lost 6 bases and J lost 1, with 7 bases in between. This CDR3 is 14 amino acids long. The CDR3 region has the DNA TGTGCCAGCAGCCCGCTATCTGGGGCCAACGTCCTGACTTTC. The encoded protein is CASSPLSGANVLTF.

In this sample, this clone turned up a few times. The chain links TRBV7-9 to TRBJ2-7, with TRBD2 matching 10 bases. Losses at the gene ends were 5 bases for V and 0 bases for J; bases not matched to a gene: 10. This CDR3 comprises 17 residues. Germline V CDR1 and CDR2: SEHNR, FQNEAQ (reference sequence). DNA for the CDR3: TGTGCCAGCAGCGACTCCAGGGGGACTAGCGTCTCCTACGAGCAGTACTTC. The encoded protein is CASSDSRGTSVSYEQYF. The full variable domain, completed using reference TRBV7-9 and TRBJ2-7, is DTGVSQNPRHKITKRGQNVTFRCDPISEHNRLYWYRQTLGQGPEFLTYFQNEAQLEKSRLLSDRFSAERPKGSFSTLEIQRTEQGDSAMYLCASSDSRGTSVSYEQYFGPGTRLTVT.

In this sample, this clone turned up a few times. The CDR3 coding sequence is TGCGCCAGCAGCCAATCGACAGGGGGGACACTAAGTAATGAGCAGTTCTTC. Its protein is CASSQSTGGTLSNEQFF. The chain has TRBV4-1 and TRBJ2-1; TRBD1 aligns across 9 bases. CDR3 size: 17 residues. Per the germline V gene, CDR1 is MGHRA and CDR2 is YSYEKL. The J segment lost 7 bases and the V segment lost 2 bases, leaving 12 bases of the junction unmatched.

The gene calls are TRBV9 and TRBJ2-2; D gene ambiguous. Germline V CDR1 and CDR2: SGDLS, YYNGEE. The V gene lost 0 bases and the J gene lost 2 bases, with 11 bases spanning the gap. The CDR3 runs 16 residues. CDR3 nucleotide sequence: TGTGCCAGCAGCGTAGCTCCAGTAATAAACACCGGGGAGCTGTTTTTT. As protein: CASSVAPVINTGELFF.

The chain couples TRBV4-3 to TRBJ1-4; maybe TRBD1 (6 bases). The CDR3 extends over 15 amino acids. V gave up 0 bases and J gave up 3 bases, with 8 bases separating them. Germline V gene sequence: CDR1 LGHNA, CDR2 YSLEER. DNA for the CDR3: TGCGCCAGCAGCCAAGATCACAGGGCTAATGAAAAACTGTTTTTT. Translation: CASSQDHRANEKLFF.

This chain uses TRBV6-5 with TRBJ2-2; D is undetermined. Trimming pared 4 bases from V and 3 bases from J, leaving 15 bases between. CDR1 is MNHEY, CDR2 SVGAGI, per germline. The CDR3 has 16 residues. The CDR3: CASSSLPRRDTGELFF. The CDR3 bases are TGTGCCAGCAGTTCACTACCCCGCAGAGACACCGGGGAGCTGTTTTTT.

This clone showed up just once. This chain links TRBV5-4 with TRBJ2-6, with 7 positions matching TRBD1. V lost 4 bases to trimming and J lost 0 bases; unmatched junction nucleotides: 7. In germline, CDR1 is SGHNT, CDR2 YYREEE (reference sequence). CDR3 length: 17 residues. The CDR3 reads CASSRGQPISGANVLTF. In nucleotides, the CDR3 is TGTGCCAGCAGCCGGGGACAGCCTATCTCTGGGGCCAACGTCCTGACTTTC.

The chain carries TRBV2 and TRBJ1-6; possibly TRBD1 for D (5 bases). CDR1 is SNHLY, CDR2 FYNNEI, per germline. The V end was cut by 3 bases, the J end by 11 bases, with 14 bases between. The CDR3 is 14 amino acids. The CDR3 loop is CASSDRGREAPLHF. In nucleotides, the CDR3 is TGTGCCAGCAGTGATAGGGGCAGGGAGGCACCCCTCCACTTT.

This chain connects TRBV7-3 to TRBJ2-7, with 7 bases matching TRBD2. The germline V gene encodes CDR1 SGHTA and CDR2 FQGTGA. The ends lost 5 bases at V and 0 bases at J; junction bases unmatched: 7. The CDR3 runs 15 residues. The CDR3 DNA reads TGTGCCAGCAGCCGAAGCGGGGATGCCTCCTACGAGCAGTACTTC. This gives the protein CASSRSGDASYEQYF.

This chain links TRBV2 with TRBJ1-5, with 8 nucleotides matching TRBD1. Germline V gene data show CDR1 as SNHLY and CDR2 as FYNNEI. Trimming removed 6 bases from V and 7 bases from J; junction bases left unmatched: 8. This CDR3 has 14 residues. The CDR3 bases are TGTGCCAGCAGCGTCGACAGGGGCCAACAGCCCCAGCATTTT. It encodes CASSVDRGQQPQHF.

This chain uses TRBV30 with TRBJ1-1; possible D gene TRBD1, 6 bases. The V gene lost 8 bases and the J gene lost 0 bases, with 16 bases spanning the gap. This CDR3 spans 14 amino acids. CDR1 is GTSNPN, CDR2 SVGIG, per germline (reference sequence). The CDR3 nucleotides are TGTGCCGCTCACAGGGTTGGGATGAACACTGAAGCTTTCTTT. The encoded protein is CAAHRVGMNTEAFF.

The chain couples TRBV9 to TRBJ1-1; D remains unclear. CDR3 size: 15 residues. The germline V gene has CDR1 SGDLS and CDR2 YYNGEE. Trimming removed 0 bases from V and 2 bases from J, with 11 bases in between. CDR3 sequence: CASSVEGFSNTEAFF. The DNA for the CDR3 is TGTGCCAGCAGCGTAGAAGGATTTAGCAACACTGAAGCTTTCTTT.

The chain recombines TRBV6-1 with TRBJ2-7; 10 positions agree with TRBD1. The CDR3 spans 16 residues. V lost 4 bases, J lost 2 bases, and 8 bases stayed unmatched. Per germline, CDR1 MNHNS and CDR2 SASEGT. CDR3 sequence (DNA): TGTGCCAGCAGTGCACAAGCCGGGACAGGGGCCTACGAGCAGTACTTC. It encodes CASSAQAGTGAYEQYF.

This clone was counted only a few times. The chain is built from TRBV11-2 and TRBJ2-3; 13 bases map to TRBD2. V trimming: 3 bases; J trimming: 10 bases; junction bases outside the gene matches: 4. Germline loops: CDR1 SGHAT, CDR2 FQNNGV. The CDR3 runs 14 residues. CDR3 coding DNA: TGTGCCAGCAGCTTTGGACTAGCGGGGGCCTCGCAGTATTTT. Translating gives CASSFGLAGASQYF.

This clone was counted a few times. This chain connects TRBV9 to TRBJ1-4, with 9 positions matching TRBD1. Trimming at V came to 2 bases and at J to 3 bases, leaving 5 bases not matched to a gene. Germline V gives CDR1 SGDLS, CDR2 YYNGEE. CDR3 length: 16 residues. The CDR3: CASSVAGQGPNEKLFF. CDR3 nucleotides: TGTGCCAGCAGCGTGGCGGGACAGGGCCCTAATGAAAAACTGTTTTTT.

CDR3 DNA sequence: TGTGCCAGCAGCGCGATGCGGGTTGGACAGCCCCAGCATTTT. Residues: CASSAMRVGQPQHF. The rearrangement links TRBV5-6 to TRBJ1-5; the D is unclear. This CDR3 is built from 14 residues. V lost 4 bases to trimming and J lost 7 bases, with 15 bases between them. CDR1 is SGHDT, CDR2 YYEEEE, per germline.

V gene TRBV4-3 combines with J gene TRBJ2-7, with 7 bases that match TRBD2. The CDR3 loop spans 15 amino acids. V trimming: 3 bases; J trimming: 3 bases; junction bases outside the gene matches: 8. Germline CDR1 LGHNA, CDR2 YSLEER. CDR3 coding DNA: TGCGCCAGCAGCCATTCGGGACGGGGGGACTACGAGCAGTACTTC. Its protein product is CASSHSGRGDYEQYF.

This chain connects TRBV2 to TRBJ2-2, with no clear D. V was shortened by 2 bases and J by 7 bases, with 11 bases between the two germline ends. There are 14 residues in the CDR3. The germline CDR1 and CDR2 sequences are SNHLY and FYNNEI. The CDR3 sequence: CASSEFPYGGELFF. In DNA, the CDR3 is TGTGCCAGCAGTGAATTCCCCTATGGCGGGGAGCTGTTTTTT.

This clone turned up a few times. The chain couples TRBV19 to TRBJ2-7, with TRBD1 identical over 7 bases. Germline V gives CDR1 LNHDA, CDR2 SQIVND (reference sequence). Trimming took 5 bases from V and 6 from J; bases not matched to a gene: 7. The CDR3 contains 13 residues. CDR3: CASSFRQGGEQYF. CDR3 DNA sequence: TGTGCCAGTAGTTTCCGACAGGGCGGCGAGCAGTACTTC.

This clone turned up a few times. The genes are TRBV12-5 and TRBJ2-1; tentatively, D is TRBD1 (5 bases). The germline CDR1 and CDR2 sequences are LGHNT and FRNRAP. V lost 2 bases, J lost 2 bases, and 16 bases lay in between. The CDR3 sequence is 17 residues long. The CDR3 DNA reads as TGTGCTAGTGGTTTGTCCCCGGCGACAGTAACCTACAATGAGCAGTTCTTC. This encodes CASGLSPATVTYNEQFF.

The chain recombines TRBV29-1 with TRBJ2-7; 8 positions match TRBD1. The CDR3 contains 13 residues. The ends lost 4 bases at V and 3 bases at J; junction bases unmatched: 5. Germline V gives CDR1 SQVTM, CDR2 ANQGSEA. CDR3 sequence reads: CSVGGQGVYEQYF. For the CDR3, the DNA is TGCAGCGTTGGTGGACAGGGTGTCTACGAGCAGTACTTC.

V gene TRBV29-1 combines with J gene TRBJ2-4, with TRBD1 matching 10 bases. V trimming: 5 bases; J trimming: 6 bases; junction bases outside the gene matches: 1. Per the germline V gene, CDR1 is SQVTM and CDR2 is ANQGSEA. The CDR3 is made up of 12 amino acids. CDR3 sequence: CSVRTGGNIQYF. The CDR3 DNA follows: TGCAGCGTTCGGACAGGGGGAAACATTCAGTACTTC.